This section outlines one T cell receptor (beta chain) sequence together with its context. The data were obtained in a study of identical twins. Germline V gene data show CDR1 as LGHNA and CDR2 as YNFKEQ. Trimming stripped 0 bases from V and 9 bases from J, with 12 bases between. This CDR3 region has 14 residues. TCRdb fed the 5' RACE reads into MiXCR, producing one record per CDR3 protein. The sample shows 1.5 million to 2 million distinct CDR3 sequences, around a third of them seen only once. Sequences were obtained from cord blood. The origin of this receptor is a newborn girl in good health. V and J are TRBV4-2 and TRBJ2-1, with D perhaps TRBD1 or TRBD2 (5 bases each). The DNA for the CDR3 is TGTGCCAGCAGCCAAGATCCTGGGGCGGGTGAGCAGTTCTTC. As protein: CASSQDPGAGEQFF.